These 27 T cell receptor beta chains were sequenced from one sample in a study of T cell responses to AZD1222 COVID-19 vaccine. This table comes from immunoSEQ multiplex PCR, and its TCRdb copy is limited to in-frame clones, with some not included. This sample has around 140,000 clones, with 90% to 95% found just once. The sequences come from peripheral blood, collected 28 days after the second AZD1222 dose. These receptors were taken from an adult who received the AZD1222 COVID-19 vaccine.

This chain connects TRBV28 to TRBJ2-7; D might be TRBD1 (6 bases). V shed 5 bases and J shed 3 bases, with 17 bases lying between them. This CDR3 comprises 15 residues. Germline V CDR1 and CDR2: MDHEN, SYDVKM. DNA of the CDR3: TGTGCCAGCAGTCAGTTTCCGAGACAGGACTACGAGCAGTACTTC. Its translation is CASSQFPRQDYEQYF.

The rearrangement uses TRBV3-1 (or the pseudogene TRBV3-2) and TRBJ2-7, with a tentative D call TRBD1 (6 bases). V was cut by 0 bases and J by 1 base, with 10 bases left in between. From germline, CDR1 is LGHDT and CDR2 YNNKEL (reference sequence). There are 15 residues in the CDR3. CDR3 coding DNA: TGTGCCAGCAGCCAAGATCTGACAGGTTCCTACGAGCAGTACTTC. This translates into CASSQDLTGSYEQYF.

The J gene is TRBJ2-3, the V gene TRBV5-6, with D unclear. The germline V gene encodes CDR1 SGHDT and CDR2 YYEEEE. This CDR3 region has 15 residues. The ends were cut back, 4 bases at V and 0 bases at J, with 12 bases in the middle. The CDR3, as DNA: TGTGCCAGCAGCCCTCGGCGGACGAGCACAGATACGCAGTATTTT. Translation: CASSPRRTSTDTQYF. Using reference TRBV5-6 and TRBJ2-3 for the parts outside the CDR3, the full variable domain is DAGVTQSPTHLIKTRGQQVTLRCSPKSGHDTVSWYQQALGQGPQFIFQYYEEEERQRGNFPDRFSGHQFPNYSSELNVNALLLGDSALYLCASSPRRTSTDTQYFGPGTRLTVL.

This clone was detected ten times or more. This same CDR3 is encoded by further DNA sequences in the sample. The chain carries TRBV28 and TRBJ2-5; a possible D gene is TRBD1 (5 bases). The CDR3 spans 13 residues. Trimming pared 2 bases from V and 1 base from J, leaving 5 bases between. Germline V gene data show CDR1 as MDHEN and CDR2 as SYDVKM. Here the CDR3 reads CASSLGAQETQYF. CDR3 nucleotide sequence: TGTGCCAGCAGTTTAGGGGCCCAAGAGACCCAGTACTTC.

The chain combines TRBV21-1 with TRBJ2-1. TRBV21-1 is annotated as a pseudogene. The CDR3 runs to 16 residues. In nucleotides, the CDR3 is TGTGCCAGCATCACGGAGCGAGGGACGTCCTACAATGAGCAGTTCTTC. Protein sequence: CASITERGTSYNEQFF.

This chain uses TRBV30 with TRBJ1-2; D uncertain. Trimming left V 3 bases short and J 3 bases short, with 11 bases between. The CDR3 consists of 13 residues. Germline CDR1 and CDR2: GTSNPN and SVGIG (reference sequence). CDR3 protein: CAWSIGSDYGYTF. DNA of the CDR3: TGTGCCTGGAGCATTGGGAGTGACTATGGCTACACCTTC. The entire variable domain, with the rest obtained from reference TRBV30 and TRBJ1-2, is as follows: SQTIHQWPATLVQPVGSPLSLECTVEGTSNPNLYWYRQAAGRGLQLLFYSVGIGQISSEVPQNLSASRPQDRQFILSSKKLLLSDSGFYLCAWSIGSDYGYTFGSGTRLTVV.

This clone was seen a handful of times. This chain connects TRBV9 to TRBJ1-5; D unclear. CDR1 SGDLS and CDR2 YYNGEE come from the germline V gene. The CDR3 consists of 14 residues. V was clipped by 7 bases and J by 1 base, with 12 bases between them. The CDR3 is CASGEGPSNQPQHF. The CDR3 DNA sequence: TGTGCCAGCGGAGAAGGGCCGAGCAATCAGCCCCAGCATTTT.

The V call is TRBV5-1, the J call TRBJ1-3; no clear D. The CDR3 length is 15 residues. Germline CDR1 reads SGHRS; CDR2 reads YFSETQ. Trimming cost V 4 bases and J 0 bases, with 11 bases left between them. CDR3 in amino acids: CASSPDSLSGNTIYF. CDR3 bases: TGCGCCAGCAGCCCGGACTCACTCTCTGGAAACACCATATATTTT.

The rearrangement uses TRBV30 and TRBJ1-4, with TRBD1 identical over 7 bases. There are 11 residues in the CDR3. CDR1 GTSNPN and CDR2 SVGIG come from the germline V gene (reference sequence). The trim removed 5 bases at V and 11 bases at J, leaving 5 bases unmatched. The CDR3 bases are TGTGCCTGGGGTCAGGGGGGGAAACTGTTTTTT. Translation gives CAWGQGGKLFF.

Only one count was recorded for this clone. The V and J genes are TRBV4-1 and TRBJ2-7, with TRBD2 identical over 7 bases. With 6 bases clipped from V and 4 bases from J, the junction kept 9 bases outside the gene matches. The CDR3 consists of 14 residues. The germline V gene has CDR1 MGHRA and CDR2 YSYEKL. CDR3 loop: CASSMSSGSYEQYF. CDR3 nucleotide sequence: TGCGCCAGCAGTATGAGTAGCGGGTCATACGAGCAGTACTTC.

This clone was recorded only once. The gene calls are TRBV10-3 and TRBJ1-2; 9 bases are shared with TRBD1. The CDR3 covers 16 residues. V was clipped by 0 bases and J by 2 bases; unmatched bases: 4. Germline-derived CDR1 and CDR2 are ENHRY and SYGVKD. DNA of the CDR3: TGTGCCATCAGTGAGTCGTTCGGACAGGGGAACTATGGCTACACCTTC. This codes for CAISESFGQGNYGYTF.

The chain is built from TRBV6-1 and TRBJ2-6; 7 positions match TRBD1. The CDR3 extends over 17 amino acids. V trimming: 4 bases; J trimming: 0 bases; junction bases outside the gene matches: 6. Germline CDR1 and CDR2: MNHNS and SASEGT. CDR3 loop: CASSVGGHFSGANVLTF. The CDR3 DNA reads TGTGCCAGCAGTGTAGGGGGCCACTTCTCTGGGGCCAACGTCCTGACTTTC.

The chain has TRBV28 and TRBJ1-5; D is undetermined. Trimming took off 6 bases at V and 1 base at J, with 7 bases between the two ends. Germline V gives CDR1 MDHEN, CDR2 SYDVKM. This CDR3 is built from 13 residues. DNA for the CDR3: TGTGCCAGCAGACCCTGGAGCAATCAGCCCCAGCATTTT. This encodes CASRPWSNQPQHF.

The chain combines TRBV27 with TRBJ1-1, with D perhaps TRBD1 (5 bases). The CDR3 is made up of 14 amino acids. Trimming took 2 bases from V and 0 from J, leaving 7 bases between them. The germline CDR1 and CDR2 sequences are MNHEY and SMNVEV (reference sequence). This CDR3 is CASSLTGLNTEAFF. In nucleotides, the CDR3 is TGTGCCAGCAGTTTAACAGGTTTGAACACTGAAGCTTTCTTT.

This clone was detected a few times. J is TRBJ2-7 and V is TRBV7-9; 7 bases fit TRBD1. This CDR3 contains 13 residues. Per germline, CDR1 SEHNR and CDR2 FQNEAQ (reference sequence). Trimming took 5 bases from V and 3 from J; bases not matched to a gene: 4. CDR3 in amino acids: CASSRGQVYEQYF. The DNA of the CDR3 is TGTGCCAGCAGCCGCGGACAGGTCTACGAGCAGTACTTC. Combining the CDR3 with reference TRBV7-9 and TRBJ2-7 gives the whole variable domain DTGVSQNPRHKITKRGQNVTFRCDPISEHNRLYWYRQTLGQGPEFLTYFQNEAQLEKSRLLSDRFSAERPKGSFSTLEIQRTEQGDSAMYLCASSRGQVYEQYFGPGTRLTVT.

The rearrangement links TRBV10-3 to TRBJ1-1; no clear D gene. V lost 10 bases and J lost 4, with 10 bases in between. From germline, CDR1 is ENHRY and CDR2 SYGVKD. This CDR3 is 11 amino acids long. Here the CDR3 DNA reads TGTGCCAGCGCCACGACCACTGAAGCTTTCTTT. Translation: CASATTTEAFF.

The chain recombines TRBV7-3 with TRBJ2-5; 9 bases are shared with TRBD1. The CDR3 is 15 residues long. J gave up 4 bases and V 0 bases, and 3 bases lay outside the gene matches. Germline lookup yields CDR1 SGHTA and CDR2 FQGTGA. The CDR3 region has the DNA TGTGCCAGCAGCTTAACAACAGGGGGCGGAGAGACCCAGTACTTC. It translates to CASSLTTGGGETQYF.

This rearrangement joins TRBV29-1 to TRBJ1-1; tentative D call: TRBD1 (5 bases). The germline gives CDR1 SQVTM, CDR2 ANQGSEA. Trimming took off 6 bases at V and 0 bases at J, with 11 bases between the two ends. The CDR3 length is 13 residues. In DNA, the CDR3 is TGCAGCGTCGAAAGACAGTTGAACACTGAAGCTTTCTTT. This encodes CSVERQLNTEAFF.

The V and J genes are TRBV11-2 and TRBJ1-3; D not resolved. Trimming pared 3 bases from V and 0 bases from J, leaving 9 bases between. Germline V gene lookup returns CDR1 SGHAT and CDR2 FQNNGV. The CDR3 covers 15 residues. For the CDR3, the DNA is TGTGCCAGCAGCTTGCAACCGACCTCTGGAAACACCATATATTTT. This translates into CASSLQPTSGNTIYF.

This chain uses TRBV6-4 with TRBJ1-3; 8 bases align to TRBD1. Trimming cost V 4 bases and J 5 bases; bases outside gene matches: 13. This CDR3 contains 17 residues. Germline V CDR1 and CDR2: MRHNA, SNTAGT. CDR3 bases: TGTGCCAGCAGTGGGACGAACACGGACAGGGCGCGAAACACCATATATTTT. Translating it yields CASSGTNTDRARNTIYF.

This clone was detected only once. The genes are TRBV6-1 and TRBJ2-7, with D uncertain. Between the trimmed V and J ends, which lost 0 bases and 2 bases, there was a span of 8 bases. The CDR3 runs 14 residues. In germline, CDR1 is MNHNS, CDR2 SASEGT. CDR3 nucleotide sequence: TGTGCCAGCAGTGAAGCGGGATTTACCTACGAGCAGTACTTC. This encodes CASSEAGFTYEQYF.

This chain connects TRBV5-1 to TRBJ1-1; no definite D call. This CDR3 region has 13 residues. V lost 4 bases, J lost 3 bases, and 10 bases lay in between. Germline loops: CDR1 SGHRS, CDR2 YFSETQ. In nucleotides, the CDR3 is TGCGCCAGCAGCGTAATGGTGGACACTGAAGCTTTCTTT. This codes for CASSVMVDTEAFF.

The V gene is TRBV9, the J gene TRBJ2-7, with D perhaps matching TRBD2 (6 bases). The CDR3 is 15 amino acids. Trimming stripped 0 bases from V and 2 bases from J, with 12 bases between. From germline, CDR1 is SGDLS and CDR2 YYNGEE. This CDR3 is CASSVEAGPAYEQYF. Written as DNA, the CDR3 is TGTGCCAGCAGCGTAGAAGCGGGCCCAGCCTACGAGCAGTACTTC.

This sequence joins TRBV9 and TRBJ2-5; possible D gene TRBD1, 6 bases. Trimming left V 4 bases short and J 0 bases short, with 13 bases between. This CDR3 region has 15 residues. The germline CDR1 and CDR2 sequences are SGDLS and YYNGEE. The CDR3 region is CASSSEGVDQETQYF. Written as DNA, the CDR3 is TGTGCCAGCAGCTCAGAGGGGGTGGACCAAGAGACCCAGTACTTC.

The J gene is TRBJ2-3, the V gene TRBV24-1; possibly TRBD2 for D (5 bases). Trimming removed 6 bases at V and 0 bases at J, with 9 bases between. The CDR3 extends over 14 amino acids. Germline V lookup: CDR1 KGHDR, CDR2 SFDVKD. CDR3 nucleotides: TGTGCCACCAGTCCAGCGGTAAGCACAGATACGCAGTATTTT. It specifies CATSPAVSTDTQYF.

This chain joins TRBV7-9 and TRBJ2-1, with D uncertain. CDR3 size: 15 residues. Germline V gives CDR1 SEHNR, CDR2 FQNEAQ (reference sequence). V dropped 7 bases and J dropped 9 bases, with 22 bases sitting between them. DNA for the CDR3: TGTGCCAGCATTTGGGAATTCGACGGAAACGTTGAGCAGTTCTTC. As protein: CASIWEFDGNVEQFF.

The CDR3 nucleotides read TGCAGCGTTGGAAAGGGCGGGGAGCTGTTTTTT. This gives the protein CSVGKGGELFF. The genes are TRBV29-1 and TRBJ2-2; D uncertain. Per germline, CDR1 SQVTM and CDR2 ANQGSEA. V lost 4 bases to trimming and J lost 7 bases, with 7 bases between them. CDR3 length: 11 residues.